This is a list of T cell receptor beta chains from one sample in a study of blood T cell repertoires in COVID-19. The method was immunoSEQ multiplex PCR; TCRdb's version includes in-frame clones alone and lacks a portion of them. This repertoire shows more than 25,000 clones, roughly 84% found once; its top ten account for 13%. The sequenced sample consisted of peripheral blood. These receptors all come from a human donor in a cohort sampled during active COVID-19. The conserved cysteine and the conserved F or W are not part of the CDR3 here. Each record gives: CDR3 length, clone size, V gene, J gene, CDR3 protein. Clone size is given for some rows only: seen once, a few or many times, or a class if the clone is expanded.

12	-	TRBV14	TRBJ2-7	ASSPPGGAGQQY
12	few	TRBV7-3	TRBJ2-7	ASSPPGLTYEQY
14	-	TRBV28	TRBJ1-4	ASSLLGGDREEKLF
14	-	TRBV5-6	TRBJ1-5	ASSHDRDRDNQPQH
13	-	TRBV5-6	TRBJ1-2	ASSPPTVGSYGYT
14	-	TRBV27	TRBJ2-7	ASSFRDIQGPREQY
13	-	TRBV6-5	TRBJ1-5	ASSYVRGSNQPQH
13	-	TRBV4-1	TRBJ2-1	ASSHPPGGVGEQF
11	-	TRBV28	TRBJ1-3	ASSWGGANTIY
13	-	TRBV18	TRBJ2-6	ASSQGVPGANVLT
11	-	TRBV30	TRBJ1-1	AWSRGVGTEAF
14	-	TRBV9	TRBJ2-5	ASSVGRQGAGETQY
14	-	TRBV7-2	TRBJ2-1	ASSTRQGFSYNEQF
13	few	TRBV6-6	TRBJ1-2	ASSYDRVASYGYT
14	-	TRBV2	TRBJ2-3	ASRDGLAGGQDTQY
11	-	TRBV6-6	TRBJ1-2	ATRSGQLHGYT
14	-	TRBV7-8	TRBJ2-5	ASSLGLAGLQETQY
14	many	TRBV20-1	TRBJ2-5	SASPYRGQGQETQY
11	few	TRBV27	TRBJ1-1	ASSRREDTEAF
9	-	TRBV7-2	TRBJ1-2	ASSLQGGYT
13	-	TRBV19	TRBJ2-1	ASSLFGGAYNEQF
13	few	TRBV4-1	TRBJ2-1	ASSQRQGGYNEQF
12	-	TRBV5-4	TRBJ2-4	ASSFRETKNIQY
12	-	TRBV27	TRBJ2-2	ASSSGQNTGELF
12	-	TRBV19	TRBJ1-6	ASISGHGRSPLH
13	few	TRBV11-1	TRBJ1-4	ASSTGEPPNEKLF
14	-	TRBV5-1	TRBJ2-3	ASSLLAGGGGDTQY
12	-	TRBV19	TRBJ1-5	ASRRTGGNQPQH
12	once	TRBV29-1	TRBJ2-1	SVRDRGTYNEQF
13	-	TRBV5-1	TRBJ2-5	ASSLVGQYQETQY
15	-	TRBV7-6	TRBJ2-5	ASSLRASGGALETQY
12	-	TRBV5-1	TRBJ1-5	ASSLGGPNQPQH
8	-	TRBV19	TRBJ1-2	ATGDYGYT
12	-	TRBV28	TRBJ2-1	ASSFAGEYNEQF
11	once	TRBV5-1	TRBJ2-3	ASSWGGTDTQY
12	few	TRBV2	TRBJ2-6	ASTPGSGANVLT
12	once	TRBV4-1	TRBJ1-2	ASSPRGQIYGYT
13	few	TRBV4-1	TRBJ1-5	ASSQAGQGLQPQH
12	few	TRBV10-3	TRBJ2-1	AIRADGSGDEQF
11	-	TRBV5-1	TRBJ2-7	ASSLTGSYEQY
14	-	TRBV6-2/TRBV6-3	TRBJ1-2	ASSPSDRGSNYGYT